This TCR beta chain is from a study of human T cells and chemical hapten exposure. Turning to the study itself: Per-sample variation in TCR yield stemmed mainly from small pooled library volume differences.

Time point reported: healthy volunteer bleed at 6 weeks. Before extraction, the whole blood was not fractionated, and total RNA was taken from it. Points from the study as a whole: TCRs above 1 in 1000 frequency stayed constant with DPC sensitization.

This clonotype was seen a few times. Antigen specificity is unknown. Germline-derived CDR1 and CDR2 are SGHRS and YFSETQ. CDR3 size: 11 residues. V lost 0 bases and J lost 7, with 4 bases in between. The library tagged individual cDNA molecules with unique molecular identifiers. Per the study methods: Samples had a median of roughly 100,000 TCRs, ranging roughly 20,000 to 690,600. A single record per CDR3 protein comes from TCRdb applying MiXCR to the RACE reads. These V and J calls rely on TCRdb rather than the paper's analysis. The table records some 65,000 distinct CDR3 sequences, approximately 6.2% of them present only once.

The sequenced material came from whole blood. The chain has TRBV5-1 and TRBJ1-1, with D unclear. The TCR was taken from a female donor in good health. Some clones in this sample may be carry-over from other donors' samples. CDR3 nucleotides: TGCGCCAGCAGCTTGGAGGGTGAAGCTTTCTTT. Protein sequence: CASSLEGEAFF. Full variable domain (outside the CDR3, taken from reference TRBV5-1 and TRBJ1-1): KAGVTQTPRYLIKTRGQQVTLSCSPISGHRSVSWYQQTPGQGLQFLFEYFSETQRNKGNFPGRFSGRQFSNSRSEMNVSTLELGDSALYLCASSLEGEAFFGQGTRLTVV.